This is a list of T cell receptor beta chains from one sample in a study of cytomegalovirus exposure and HLA in healthy donors. The assay was immunoSEQ multiplex PCR, and TCRdb's table has in-frame clones only and misses some. The table has fewer than 200,000 clones, over 80% seen once; the top ten hold around 4.4%. Sample: PBMCs. Receptors originate from a woman aged 45-60 years in good health and CMV-seropositive. CDR3s include the opening cysteine and the closing phenylalanine or tryptophan. Each record gives: clone size, V gene, D gene, J gene, CDR3 DNA, CDR3 protein. D genes are given only for firm matches. Some rows have no size entry. The others give once, few or many, or a class for an expanded clone.

clone size: .
V gene: TRBV5-1
D gene: TRBD1
J gene: TRBJ2-5
CDR3 DNA: TGCGCCAGCAGACAGGGGGCAGAGGAGACCCAGTACTTC
CDR3 protein: CASRQGAEETQYF

clone size: .
V gene: TRBV30
D gene: TRBD1
J gene: TRBJ1-1
CDR3 DNA: TGTGCCTGGTCGACAGGGGCCACTGAAGCTTTCTTT
CDR3 protein: CAWSTGATEAFF

clone size: .
V gene: TRBV2
D gene: TRBD2
J gene: TRBJ2-7
CDR3 DNA: TGTGCCAGCAGTGAACTCGCCGGGAGGGACGAGCAGTACTTC
CDR3 protein: CASSELAGRDEQYF

clone size: .
V gene: TRBV7-9
D gene: TRBD2
J gene: TRBJ2-1
CDR3 DNA: TGTTCCAGCAGCTCCGGTAGCGGGAAGGGAGTCAATGAGCAGTTCTTC
CDR3 protein: CSSSSGSGKGVNEQFF

clone size: .
V gene: TRBV30
D gene: TRBD2
J gene: TRBJ2-3
CDR3 DNA: TGTGCCTGGAGGGGACTAGCAACAAGCACAGATACGCAGTATTTT
CDR3 protein: CAWRGLATSTDTQYF

clone size: .
V gene: TRBV7-2
D gene: .
J gene: TRBJ1-2
CDR3 DNA: TGTGCCAGCAGCACCGACAGTTTATATGGCTACACCTTC
CDR3 protein: CASSTDSLYGYTF

clone size: few
V gene: TRBV5-4
D gene: .
J gene: TRBJ1-1
CDR3 DNA: TGTGCCAGCAGCTGGGACACATACACTGAAGCTTTCTTT
CDR3 protein: CASSWDTYTEAFF

clone size: .
V gene: TRBV25-1
D gene: .
J gene: TRBJ2-1
CDR3 DNA: TGTGCCAGCAGACAGGGGGGGTTGATCGGCAATGAGCAGTTCTTC
CDR3 protein: CASRQGGLIGNEQFF

clone size: .
V gene: TRBV7-6
D gene: TRBD1
J gene: TRBJ2-1
CDR3 DNA: TGTGCCAGCAGCTATATTTACAGGGGGGCCTACAATGAGCAGTTCTTC
CDR3 protein: CASSYIYRGAYNEQFF

clone size: .
V gene: TRBV10-3
D gene: TRBD1
J gene: TRBJ2-1
CDR3 DNA: TGTGCCATCAGTGGGGGGGCAGGGACAGGAGATGACAATGAGCAGTTCTTC
CDR3 protein: CAISGGAGTGDDNEQFF

clone size: .
V gene: TRBV7-2
D gene: .
J gene: TRBJ1-5
CDR3 DNA: TGTGCCAGCAGCCTAGCGGCGGGCGATCAGCCCCAGCATTTT
CDR3 protein: CASSLAAGDQPQHF

clone size: .
V gene: TRBV18
D gene: TRBD1
J gene: TRBJ1-1
CDR3 DNA: TGTGCCAGCTCACCGGGACAGGGTGCTGAAGCTTTCTTT
CDR3 protein: CASSPGQGAEAFF

clone size: .
V gene: TRBV13
D gene: TRBD2
J gene: TRBJ2-1
CDR3 DNA: TGTGCCAGCAGCTTCGGGACTAGCGGGAGGGGGGGTAATGAGCAGTTCTTC
CDR3 protein: CASSFGTSGRGGNEQFF

clone size: once
V gene: TRBV28
D gene: TRBD2
J gene: TRBJ2-1
CDR3 DNA: TGTGCCAGCAGTTTAGCGGGAGCCTACAATGAGCAGTTCTTC
CDR3 protein: CASSLAGAYNEQFF

clone size: .
V gene: TRBV4-1
D gene: .
J gene: TRBJ2-6
CDR3 DNA: TGCGCCAGCAGCCAAGATTTCACTGGGGCCAACGTCCTGACTTTC
CDR3 protein: CASSQDFTGANVLTF

clone size: .
V gene: TRBV19
D gene: TRBD1
J gene: TRBJ1-2
CDR3 DNA: TGTGCCAGTAGTACTCAAACAGGGGGACAGTATGGCTACACCTTC
CDR3 protein: CASSTQTGGQYGYTF

clone size: once
V gene: TRBV29-1
D gene: TRBD1
J gene: TRBJ1-2
CDR3 DNA: TGCAGCGCCGGGACAGGCGGATCTAACTATGGCTACACCTTC
CDR3 protein: CSAGTGGSNYGYTF

clone size: .
V gene: TRBV7-2
D gene: .
J gene: TRBJ2-1
CDR3 DNA: TGTGCCAGCAGCTTAGCGAGAGCAGAGGAACAGTTCTTC
CDR3 protein: CASSLARAEEQFF

clone size: .
V gene: TRBV4-3
D gene: .
J gene: TRBJ1-5
CDR3 DNA: TGCGCCAGCAGTGGGGACATCAGCAATCAGCCCCAGCATTTT
CDR3 protein: CASSGDISNQPQHF

clone size: once
V gene: TRBV9
D gene: TRBD2
J gene: TRBJ2-3
CDR3 DNA: TGTGCCAGCAGCGGCGGACTAGCGGGGGGGATACTAGATACGCAGTATTTT
CDR3 protein: CASSGGLAGGILDTQYF

clone size: .
V gene: TRBV30
D gene: .
J gene: TRBJ2-4
CDR3 DNA: TGTGCCTGGAGTGAAAGGGAGGTGGTGGCGCGGCGGCAAGACATTCAGTACTTC
CDR3 protein: CAWSEREVVARRQDIQYF

clone size: .
V gene: TRBV30
D gene: .
J gene: TRBJ1-1
CDR3 DNA: TGTGCCTGGAGAGGACAGTTCAACACTGAAGCTTTCTTT
CDR3 protein: CAWRGQFNTEAFF

clone size: .
V gene: TRBV19
D gene: .
J gene: TRBJ1-4
CDR3 DNA: TGTGCCAGTAGTATGATGGCTGCAACTAATGAAAAACTGTTTTTT
CDR3 protein: CASSMMAATNEKLFF

clone size: few
V gene: TRBV11-2
D gene: .
J gene: TRBJ1-4
CDR3 DNA: TGTGCCAGCAGCCCCCGGGGGGGAAAACTGTTTTTT
CDR3 protein: CASSPRGGKLFF